This TCR beta chain is from a study of T cells in narcolepsy. Study-level results: Autoreactive HCRT-specific and TRIB2-specific clonotypes were marked in same-patient CSF-versus-blood CD4+ comparisons. Blood of same and different patients, but not healthy controls, reportedly held recurring autoreactive clonotypes.

The germline gives CDR1 MNHEY, CDR2 SVGAGI. Trimming left V 2 bases short and J 0 bases short, with 14 bases between. The CDR3 contains 16 residues. A remark on this clone: Its antigen is not known.

Sequenced by immunoSEQ multiplex PCR; TCRdb stores in-frame clones only, minus some. The data hold 25,000 to 30,000 clones, with around 74% observed a single time. The sample comprised memory (CD45RA-) CD4+ T cells from blood. The source of this sequence is a human donor in good health. This chain joins TRBV6-5 and TRBJ2-7; perhaps TRBD1 as D (5 bases). The CDR3 sequence: CASSYTGQVISYEQYF. The CDR3 nucleotides are TGTGCCAGCAGTTACACTGGACAAGTGATCTCCTACGAGCAGTACTTC.